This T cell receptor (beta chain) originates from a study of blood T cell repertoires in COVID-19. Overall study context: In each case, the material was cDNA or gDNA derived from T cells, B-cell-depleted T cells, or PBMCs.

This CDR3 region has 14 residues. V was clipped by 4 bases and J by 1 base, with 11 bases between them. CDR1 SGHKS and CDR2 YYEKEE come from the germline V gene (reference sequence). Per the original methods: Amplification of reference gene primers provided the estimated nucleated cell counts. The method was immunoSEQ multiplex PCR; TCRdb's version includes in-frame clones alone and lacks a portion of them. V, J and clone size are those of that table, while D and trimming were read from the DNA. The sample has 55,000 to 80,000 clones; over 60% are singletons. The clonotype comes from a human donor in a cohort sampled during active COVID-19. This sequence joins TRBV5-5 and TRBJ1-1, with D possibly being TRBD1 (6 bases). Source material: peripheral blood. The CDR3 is CASSPRTENTEAFF. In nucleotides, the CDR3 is TGTGCCAGCAGCCCGCGGACAGAGAACACTGAAGCTTTCTTT. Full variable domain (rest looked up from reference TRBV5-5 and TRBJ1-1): DAGVTQSPTHLIKTRGQQVTLRCSPISGHKSVSWYQQVLGQGPQFIFQYYEKEERGRGNFPDRFSARQFPNYSSELNVNALLLGDSALYLCASSPRTENTEAFFGQGTRLTVV.